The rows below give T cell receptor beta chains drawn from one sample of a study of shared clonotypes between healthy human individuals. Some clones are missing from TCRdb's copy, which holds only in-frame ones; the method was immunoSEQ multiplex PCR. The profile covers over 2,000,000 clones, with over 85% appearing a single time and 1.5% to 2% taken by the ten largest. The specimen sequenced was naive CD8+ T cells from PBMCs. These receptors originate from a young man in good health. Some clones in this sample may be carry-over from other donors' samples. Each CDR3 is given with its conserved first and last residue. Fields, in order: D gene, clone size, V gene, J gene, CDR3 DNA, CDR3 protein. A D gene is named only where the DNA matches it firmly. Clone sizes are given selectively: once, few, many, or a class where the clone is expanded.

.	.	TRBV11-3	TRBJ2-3	TGTGCCAGCAGCTTAGGGGGATTCACAGATACGCAGTATTTT	CASSLGGFTDTQYF
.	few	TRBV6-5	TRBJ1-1	TGTGCCAGCAGTTACGTACAGAACACTGAAGCTTTCTTT	CASSYVQNTEAFF
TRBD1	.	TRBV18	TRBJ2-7	TGTGCCAGCTCACCGACAGGGGGCTCCTACGAGCAGTACTTC	CASSPTGGSYEQYF
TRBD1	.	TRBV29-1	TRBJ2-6	TGCAGCGTCGAAAGACAGGGGGCGTCTGGGGCCAACGTCCTGACTTTC	CSVERQGASGANVLTF
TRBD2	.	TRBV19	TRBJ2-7	TGTGCCAGTAGTATAGGCCTAGCGGGTACCTACGAGCAGTACTTC	CASSIGLAGTYEQYF
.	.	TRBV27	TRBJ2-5	TGTGCCAGCAGTTTAGGCCTGGCCCAAGAGACCCAGTACTTC	CASSLGLAQETQYF
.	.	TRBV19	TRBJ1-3	TGTGCCAGCTTAGACTGGAGGGGGACTGGAAACACCATATATTTT	CASLDWRGTGNTIYF
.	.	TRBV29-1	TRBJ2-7	TGCAGCGTTGTGACCCTCTCCTACGAGCAGTACTTC	CSVVTLSYEQYF
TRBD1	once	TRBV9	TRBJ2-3	TGTGCCAGCAGCGTAGACCCTCAGGGGGCCACAGATACGCAGTATTTT	CASSVDPQGATDTQYF
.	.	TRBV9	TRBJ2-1	TGTGCCAGCAGCGTAGCGCCACTAGTTTGGAATGAGCAGTTCTTC	CASSVAPLVWNEQFF
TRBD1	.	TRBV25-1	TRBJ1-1	TGTGCCAGCAGTGATCCAATCGACAGGGGGCTGACTGAAGCTTTCTTT	CASSDPIDRGLTEAFF
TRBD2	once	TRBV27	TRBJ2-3	TGTGCCAGCAGTTTAGAGGGCAGCGGGAGGGGAGATACGCAGTATTTT	CASSLEGSGRGDTQYF
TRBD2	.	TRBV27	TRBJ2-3	TGTGCCAGCAGTTTATGGGGGACTAGCGGGATTCAAGATACGCAGTATTTT	CASSLWGTSGIQDTQYF
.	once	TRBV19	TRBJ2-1	TGTGCCAGTAGCCTTCCTAGAGGAGTCGTTGGTGAGCAGTTCTTC	CASSLPRGVVGEQFF
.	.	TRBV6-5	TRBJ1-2	TGTGCCAGCAGTTACTCCCCAGGGTCTTTTGGCTACACCTTC	CASSYSPGSFGYTF
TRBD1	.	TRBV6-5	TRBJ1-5	TGTGCCAGCAGTAGGGGGACAGGAAAGAATCAGCCCCAGCATTTT	CASSRGTGKNQPQHF
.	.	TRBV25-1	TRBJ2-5	TGTGCCAGCAGTGGTATGGCAGGGATAGAGACCCAGTACTTC	CASSGMAGIETQYF
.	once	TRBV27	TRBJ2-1	TGTGCCAGCAGTTGGGCGGGACTGCGGTACAATGAGCAGTTCTTC	CASSWAGLRYNEQFF
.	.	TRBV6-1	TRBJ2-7	TGTGCCAGCAGTGTACAGGGGGGGTCCTACGAGCAGTACTTC	CASSVQGGSYEQYF
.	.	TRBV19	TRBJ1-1	TGTGCCAGTAGTTCGCTGGAGACAGGTGGGAACACTGAAGCTTTCTTT	CASSSLETGGNTEAFF
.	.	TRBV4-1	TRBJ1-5	TGCGCCAGCAGCCAAGTAAGCAGGGAGGGAAACAATCAGCCCCAGCATTTT	CASSQVSREGNNQPQHF
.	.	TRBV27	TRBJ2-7	TGTGCCAGCAGTCTCCTCTCGGTGCGGGGCTCCTACGAGCAGTACTTC	CASSLLSVRGSYEQYF
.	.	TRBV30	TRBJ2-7	TGTGCCTGGACCCTGAAAACAAGACTAGAGCCCCGTAGGTGCCAGTACTTC	CAWTLKTRLEPRRCQYF
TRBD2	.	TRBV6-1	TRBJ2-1	TGTGCCAGCAGTGAAGAGACTAGCGGGAATGAGCAGTTCTTC	CASSEETSGNEQFF
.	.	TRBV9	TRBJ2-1	TGTGCCAGCAGCGCTCTGAGTAATGAGCAGTTCTTC	CASSALSNEQFF
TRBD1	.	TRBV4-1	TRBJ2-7	TGCGCCAGCAGCCAAGATGTTCCGGGACAGGCCTCCTACGAGCAGTACTTC	CASSQDVPGQASYEQYF
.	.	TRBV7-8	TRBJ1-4	TGTGCCAGCAGCTTAGAACAGGCGGACCGGGGAAAACTGTTTTTT	CASSLEQADRGKLFF
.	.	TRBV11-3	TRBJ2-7	TGTGCCAGCAGCTTAGCCACCGGGGCCTACGAGCAGTACTTC	CASSLATGAYEQYF
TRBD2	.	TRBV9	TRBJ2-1	TGTGCCAGCAGCGTAAGCGGGAGGCCCTACAATGAGCAGTTCTTC	CASSVSGRPYNEQFF
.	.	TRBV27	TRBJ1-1	TGTGCCAGCAGTGACGGCACGGGTGGAGGCACTGAAGCTTTCTTT	CASSDGTGGGTEAFF
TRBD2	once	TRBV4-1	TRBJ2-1	TGCGCCAGCAGCCCGAGGGAGCGGCTGGGGGGGAATGAGCAGTTCTTC	CASSPRERLGGNEQFF